This T cell receptor beta chain was obtained from a study of blood T cell repertoires in COVID-19. At the level of the study: Sites in the United States, Italy and Spain provided acute and convalescent COVID-19 samples.

The CDR3 runs to 13 residues. CDR1 LNHDA and CDR2 SQIVND come from the germline V gene (reference sequence). V was shortened by 6 bases and J by 1 base, with 9 bases between the two germline ends. How the authors handled the data: Scientists estimated how many nucleated cells there were by amplifying reference gene primers. The repertoire was sequenced with immunoSEQ multiplex PCR; TCRdb's copy has only in-frame clones and lacks some. The V and J calls and clone size come from that table; D and trimming were worked out from the DNA. The profile shows around 130,000 clones, about four fifths of them singletons.

This receptor was obtained from a human donor in a cohort sampled during active COVID-19. Input material: peripheral blood. This chain connects TRBV19 to TRBJ1-1; D unresolved. The CDR3 nucleotides read TGTGCCAGTAGCTCACAGAAGAACACTGAAGCTTTCTTT. As protein: CASSSQKNTEAFF.